This TCR beta chain was found in a study of OX40 agonist ivuxolimab in advanced cancers. Study in general: Every patient in dose escalation had hepatocellular carcinoma, melanoma, renal cell or head and neck cancer.

Sampled blood was obtained at baseline, cycle 4 day 1, and cycle 7 day 1. Produced via immunoSEQ multiplex PCR; TCRdb's table is partial and in-frame only. The sample has about 54,000 clones, approximately 84% seen once. CDR3 length equals 16 residues. Germline V gene data show CDR1 as SGHRS and CDR2 as YFSETQ. Unmatched junction bases numbered 7, after V lost 3 bases and J lost 5 bases. The clonotype originates from an adult with an advanced solid tumor such as melanoma, head and neck, liver or kidney cancer. The genes are TRBV5-1 and TRBJ2-1; 11 nucleotides match TRBD2. This material consisted of CD4+ or CD8+ T cells sorted from blood, taken in a trial of the OX40 agonist ivuxolimab. Written as DNA, the CDR3 is TGCGCCAGCAGCTCCGGACTAGCGGGCTTCAACAATGAGCAGTTCTTC. Amino acid sequence: CASSSGLAGFNNEQFF. The whole variable domain, remainder taken from reference TRBV5-1 and TRBJ2-1, is KAGVTQTPRYLIKTRGQQVTLSCSPISGHRSVSWYQQTPGQGLQFLFEYFSETQRNKGNFPGRFSGRQFSNSRSEMNVSTLELGDSALYLCASSSGLAGFNNEQFFGPGTRLTVL.